Given below is one TCR beta chain in context. The antigen it recognizes is unknown. Base qualities are missing; no much larger clone stands one base away. The CDR3 runs 13 amino acids, cysteine and phenylalanine included. The retained sequence is limited to the CDR3, 39 bases, with the frame set at the first base. In the germline V gene, CDR1 corresponds to MNHEY and CDR2 to SVGAGI. V is trimmed back by 5 bases and J by 6 bases, and the junction contains 0 bases that no gene match accounts for. The data belong to a study of regulatory and conventional T cells in RAG deficiency (dated by TCRdb to the late 2010s). Study-wide context: To compare the diversity and composition of the repertoires of Treg, conventional CD4+ and CD8+ T cells between RAG-deficient patients and healthy controls, the study applied high-throughput TCR beta sequencing.

Several healthy control donors were used as the comparison group for repertoire analyses. Before genomic DNA extraction, CD8+ T cells lacking CD4 were purified from blood. The study at large found these results: For some subjects, some analyses of T-cell subsets were not performed. In Omenn syndrome and CID/AS patients compared with controls, roughly 100-fold fewer unique TCR beta sequences were detected from Treg cells, versus 8 to 10-fold fewer for other subsets. Compared with control T-cell subpopulations, RAG-deficient patients had much lower Shannon entropy and higher Simpson indices. Shorter CDR3 lengths were found in all patient T-cell subsets, and >75% Treg-Tconv repertoire overlap at nucleotide and amino acid level was observed in Omenn syndrome patients. Sorted CD25-high CD127-low cells from Omenn syndrome patients may represent peripherally activated cells rather than bona fide Treg cells.

Libraries were prepared through the immunoSEQ multiplex PCR assay. Genomic DNA from the sorted T-cell subsets was used to amplify and sequence rearranged TCR beta chain products. The paper's data handling went like this. Shannon entropy and Simpson indices were used to measure how diverse the repertoire of productive TCR beta rearrangements was. Clonal expansion was assessed by the summed frequency of the 100 most abundant productive TCR beta clonotypes among total reads. The TRB repertoires were evaluated with a self-reactivity index based on amino acid usage at CDR3beta positions 6 and 7. Two-way ANOVA was used for repertoire analyses, while Student t or Mann-Whitney tests were used for flow cytometric analyses. What TCRdb holds here is the immuneACCESS table cut down to in-frame rearrangements. Part of the clones is not present; checked against another copy, under half of the missing clones reflect an unresolved V gene, and the others are unexplained. V, J and clone size are those of that table, while D and trimming were read from the DNA. Counted in this sample were 30,000 to 40,000 clones; about nine tenths of them appeared once. Of the sample, approximately 15% falls within the top ten clones.

A further study also used this sample, focusing on regulatory T cells. The second study, in turn, reports: For the multiplex PCR, 52 forward TRBV primers and 13 reverse TRBJ primers were used, and amplification bias was corrected with both assay-based and computational methods. Restricted unique TRB V-J pairs and skewed V and J gene usage were observed in patient repertoires, most markedly in regulatory T cells. Between CD3G-deficient patients and healthy controls, the study compared T-cell receptor beta repertoires in sorted regulatory T cells, conventional CD4+ T cells and CD8+ T cells. Ficoll density separation was used to isolate peripheral blood mononuclear cells. CD3+ CD8+ CD4- T cells were isolated on a FACSAria cell sorter. Rearranged TRB loci were amplified from genomic DNA by multiplex PCR within the immunoSEQ assay. TRB amplicons were sequenced using an Illumina HiSeq platform. Raw sequences were error-filtered and aligned to reference gene sequences by custom algorithms and were subsequently analyzed with the immunoSEQ online tools. Productive and nonproductive TRB rearrangement frequencies were evaluated among both unique and total sequences. Groups were compared by t tests, Mann-Whitney tests or two-way ANOVA performed in Prism software.

The sequence was collected from a human donor in good health. Sequenced input: CD8+ T cells sorted from blood. This chain is built from TRBV6-5 and TRBJ2-2; TRBD2 lines up with 10 middle nucleotides. The DNA is as follows: TGTGCCAGCAGTAGCGGGAGGGCCGGGGAGCTGTTTTTT. Its protein product is CASSSGRAGELFF.